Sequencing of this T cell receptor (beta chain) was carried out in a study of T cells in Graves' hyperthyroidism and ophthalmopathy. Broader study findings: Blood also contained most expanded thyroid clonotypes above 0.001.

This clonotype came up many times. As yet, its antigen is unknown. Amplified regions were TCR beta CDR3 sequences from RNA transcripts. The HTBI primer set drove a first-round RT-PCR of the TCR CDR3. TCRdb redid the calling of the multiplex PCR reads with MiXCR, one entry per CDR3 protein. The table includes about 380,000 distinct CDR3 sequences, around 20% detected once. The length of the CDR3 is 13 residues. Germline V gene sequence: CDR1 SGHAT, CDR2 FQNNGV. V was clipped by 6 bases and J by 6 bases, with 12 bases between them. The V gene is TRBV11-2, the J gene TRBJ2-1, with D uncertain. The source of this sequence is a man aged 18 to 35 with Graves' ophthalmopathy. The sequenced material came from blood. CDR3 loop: CASRPLLVNEQFF. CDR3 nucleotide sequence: TGTGCCAGCAGACCCCTGTTAGTCAATGAGCAGTTCTTC.